A single sample is the source of the 7 T cell receptor beta chains below, sequenced in a study of beta chain features in type 1 diabetes. The whole isolated RNA underwent reverse transcription, so sequencing captured expressed TCRB transcripts. Some clones are missing from TCRdb's copy, which holds only in-frame ones; the method was immunoSEQ multiplex PCR. The top ten clones hold 0.02% to 0.025% of a sample with about 900,000 clones, 15% to 20% of them seen once. The sample comprised naive CD4+ T cells from blood. These receptor sequences come from a young woman in good health.

The rearrangement joins TRBV7-9 to TRBJ1-4; D is ambiguous. The CDR3 runs to 17 residues. V shed 2 bases and J shed 8 bases, with 21 bases lying between them. Germline V gene sequence: CDR1 SEHNR, CDR2 FQNEAQ (reference sequence). The CDR3 loop reads CASSLRARANEEEKLFF. CDR3 nucleotide sequence: TGTGCCAGCAGCTTACGGGCTCGAGCCAATGAGGAAGAAAAACTGTTTTTT.

V and J are TRBV5-1 and TRBJ2-3; 7 bases agree with TRBD2. The CDR3 extends over 16 amino acids. V trimming: 0 bases; J trimming: 4 bases; junction bases outside the gene matches: 8. Germline assignment: CDR1 SGHRS and CDR2 YFSETQ. CDR3 DNA sequence: TGCGCCAGCAGCTTGGAGTGGGCGGGAGACCCAGATACGCAGTATTTT. It specifies CASSLEWAGDPDTQYF.

This clone was seen more than once but under ten times. The V and J genes are TRBV27 and TRBJ2-5; TRBD2 agrees at 12 bases. The germline V gene has CDR1 MNHEY and CDR2 SMNVEV (reference sequence). After removal of 0 bases from V and 1 base from J, the junction contained 9 bases not matched to a gene. There are 19 residues in the CDR3. Here the CDR3 reads CASSLSPSGRARGQETQYF. The CDR3 nucleotides are TGTGCCAGCAGTTTATCCCCTAGCGGGAGGGCCCGGGGCCAAGAGACCCAGTACTTC.

The chain employs TRBV28 and TRBJ2-4; the D is unclear. CDR1 MDHEN and CDR2 SYDVKM come from the germline V gene. CDR3 length: 15 residues. V lost 5 bases to trimming and J lost 0 bases, with 11 bases between them. CDR3 sequence: CASSPSNTAKNIQYF. The CDR3 nucleotides read TGTGCCAGCAGTCCCTCTAACACAGCCAAAAACATTCAGTACTTC.

This clone appeared a few times. The V call is TRBV5-1, the J call TRBJ2-3; a weak D match, TRBD2 (5 bases). CDR3 length: 15 residues. V was cut by 1 base and J by 0 bases, with 9 bases left in between. The germline CDR1 and CDR2 sequences are SGHRS and YFSETQ. The CDR3 sequence is CASSLTRTSTDTQYF. In nucleotides, the CDR3 is TGCGCCAGCAGCTTGACGCGGACTAGCACAGATACGCAGTATTTT.

The genes are TRBV27 and TRBJ2-5; 7 nucleotides match TRBD2. Germline CDR1 is MNHEY and CDR2 is SMNVEV (reference sequence). This CDR3 spans 15 amino acids. Trimming at V came to 4 bases and at J to 1 base, leaving 6 bases not matched to a gene. Written as DNA, the CDR3 is TGTGCCAGCAGTTCCCTAGCGGTACTCCAAGAGACCCAGTACTTC. Amino acids: CASSSLAVLQETQYF.

This clone showed up just a few times. This sequence joins TRBV18 and TRBJ1-2; no clear D. Germline CDR1 KGHSH, CDR2 LQKENI. There are 16 residues in the CDR3. Trimming took off 3 bases at V and 0 bases at J, with 14 bases between the two ends. The CDR3 here is CASSPPLHSANYGYTF. The CDR3 bases are TGTGCCAGCTCACCCCCTTTGCACAGCGCTAACTATGGCTACACCTTC.